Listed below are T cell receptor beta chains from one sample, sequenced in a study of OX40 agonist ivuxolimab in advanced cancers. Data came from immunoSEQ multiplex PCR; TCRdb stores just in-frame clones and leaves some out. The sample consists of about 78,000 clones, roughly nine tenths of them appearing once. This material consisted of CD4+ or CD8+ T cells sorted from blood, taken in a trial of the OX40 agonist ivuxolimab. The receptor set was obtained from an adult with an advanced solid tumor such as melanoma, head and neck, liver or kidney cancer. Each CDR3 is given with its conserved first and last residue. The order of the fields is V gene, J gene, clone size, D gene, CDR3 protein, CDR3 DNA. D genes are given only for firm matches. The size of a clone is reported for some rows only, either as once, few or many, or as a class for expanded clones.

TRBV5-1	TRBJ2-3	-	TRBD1	CASSTARRDRRLTGVPDTQYF	TGCGCCAGCAGCACCGCCCGGAGGGACAGGAGGCTTACCGGGGTGCCAGATACGCAGTATTTT
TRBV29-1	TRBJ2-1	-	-	CSVGADSYNEQFF	TGCAGCGTTGGCGCGGACTCCTACAATGAGCAGTTCTTC
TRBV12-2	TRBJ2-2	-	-	CASRPSRASGRNTGELFF	TGTGCAAGTCGCCCTAGTAGGGCTAGCGGGAGGAACACCGGGGAGCTGTTTTTT
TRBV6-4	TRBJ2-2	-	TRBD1	CASRTGQSTGELFF	TGTGCCAGCCGGACAGGGCAGAGCACCGGGGAGCTGTTTTTT
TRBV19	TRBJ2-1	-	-	CASGTGYEQFF	TGTGCCAGTGGAACAGGGTATGAGCAGTTCTTC
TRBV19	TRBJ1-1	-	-	CASSIKAGGTEAFF	TGTGCCAGTAGTATTAAGGCCGGGGGCACTGAAGCTTTCTTT
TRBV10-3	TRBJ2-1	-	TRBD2	CAMKREGVNEQFF	TGTGCCATGAAGCGGGAGGGAGTCAATGAGCAGTTCTTC
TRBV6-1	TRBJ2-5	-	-	CASTLGEETQYF	TGTGCCAGCACGCTCGGGGAAGAGACCCAGTACTTC
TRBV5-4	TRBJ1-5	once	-	CASSREGGWNQPQHF	TGTGCCAGCAGCCGGGAGGGAGGATGGAATCAGCCCCAGCATTTT
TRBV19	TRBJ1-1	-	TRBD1	CASSVPIGQGARDTEAFF	TGTGCCAGTAGTGTCCCAATCGGACAGGGGGCGCGGGACACTGAAGCTTTCTTT
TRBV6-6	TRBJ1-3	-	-	CATILGTVGNTIYF	TGTGCCACCATACTCGGGACGGTCGGGAACACCATATATTTT
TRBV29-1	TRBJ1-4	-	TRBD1	CSGTGGGEKLFF	TGCAGCGGGACAGGGGGGGGTGAAAAACTGTTTTTT
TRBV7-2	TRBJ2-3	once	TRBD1	CASSRRTGHLGGTDTQYF	TGTGCCAGCAGCCGACGGACAGGGCACCTTGGGGGCACAGATACGCAGTATTTT